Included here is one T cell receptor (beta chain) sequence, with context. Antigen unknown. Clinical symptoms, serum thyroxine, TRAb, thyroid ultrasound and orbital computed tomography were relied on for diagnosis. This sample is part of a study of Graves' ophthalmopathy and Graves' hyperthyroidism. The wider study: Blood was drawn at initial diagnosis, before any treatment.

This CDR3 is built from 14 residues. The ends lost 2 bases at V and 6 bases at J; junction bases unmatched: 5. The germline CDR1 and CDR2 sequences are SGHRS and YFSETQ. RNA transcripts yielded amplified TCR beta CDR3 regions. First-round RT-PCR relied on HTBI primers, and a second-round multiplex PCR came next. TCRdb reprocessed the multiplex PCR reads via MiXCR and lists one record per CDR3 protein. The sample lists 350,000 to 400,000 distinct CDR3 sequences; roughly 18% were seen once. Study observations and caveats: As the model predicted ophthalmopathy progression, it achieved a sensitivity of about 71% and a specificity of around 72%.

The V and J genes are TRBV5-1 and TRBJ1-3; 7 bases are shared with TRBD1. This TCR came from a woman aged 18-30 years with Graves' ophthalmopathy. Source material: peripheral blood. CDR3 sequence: CASSLRGLENTIYF. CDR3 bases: TGCGCCAGCAGCTTAAGGGGGCTGGAAAACACCATATATTTT.